The 5 T cell receptor beta chains below were found in one sample sequenced in a study of cytomegalovirus exposure and HLA in healthy donors. Both 60 Vbeta primers and 13 Jbeta primers went into the PCR. Assay: immunoSEQ multiplex PCR; the TCRdb copy retains only in-frame clones and omits some. The table includes around 200,000 clones, roughly 79% detected once. Sequences were obtained from PBMCs. The receptors come from a woman between 40 and 50 years old in good health and CMV-seronegative.

The chain carries TRBV7-9 and TRBJ1-2, with 10 bases identical to TRBD1. CDR1 is SEHNR and CDR2 is FQNEAQ in the germline V gene (reference sequence). CDR3 size: 14 residues. Trimming removed 4 bases from V and 8 bases from J; junction bases left unmatched: 7. The CDR3 spells CASSSDGGQGGYTF. The CDR3 bases are TGTGCCAGCAGCTCTGATGGGGGACAGGGGGGCTACACCTTC.

About this clone itself: One end of the junction is discordant with germline, which a read error may explain. The chain combines TRBV7-7 with TRBJ2-1, with D perhaps TRBD2 (5 bases). Germline lookup yields CDR1 SSHAT and CDR2 FNYEAQ (reference sequence). The CDR3 length is 16 residues. CDR3 protein: CASSLGGPSSYNEQFF. In DNA form, the CDR3 reads TGTGCTAGCAGCTTAGGAGGCCCTAGCTCCTACAATGAGCAGTTCTTC. Filled out from reference TRBV7-7 and TRBJ2-1, the complete variable domain reads GAGVSQSPRYKVTKRGQDVTLRCDPISSHATLYWYQQALGQGPEFLTYFNYEAQPDKSGLPSDRFSAERPEGSISTLTIQRTEQRDSAMYRCASSLGGPSSYNEQFFGPGTRLTVL.

This chain connects TRBV14 to TRBJ1-5; TRBD1 matches at 9 bases. CDR1 is SGHDN and CDR2 is FVKESK in the germline V gene. CDR3 length: 17 amino acids. The trim removed 4 bases at V and 0 bases at J, leaving 7 bases unmatched. The DNA of the CDR3 is TGTGCCAGCAGCCGGGACAGGGCCCATTATAGCAATCAGCCCCAGCATTTT. Protein: CASSRDRAHYSNQPQHF.

Only a few counts were recorded for this clone. V gene TRBV7-9 combines with J gene TRBJ1-4; D is unclear. Looked up from germline, CDR1 is SEHNR and CDR2 is FQNEAQ (reference sequence). V was pared by 5 bases and J by 0 bases, with 19 bases between. CDR3 length equals 18 residues. The CDR3 reads CASSLLPSGYATNEKLFF. In nucleotides, the CDR3 is TGTGCCAGCAGCCTATTACCTTCGGGATATGCAACTAATGAAAAACTGTTTTTT.

Here the CDR3 reads CASSPQRGGYEQFF. The CDR3 nucleotides are TGTGCCAGCAGCCCTCAGCGGGGGGGTTATGAGCAGTTCTTC. V is TRBV7-3 and J is TRBJ2-1, with 10 bases lining up with TRBD2. The germline gives CDR1 SGHTA, CDR2 FQGTGA. This CDR3 has 14 amino acids. Trimming removed 5 bases from V and 8 bases from J; junction bases left unmatched: 6.